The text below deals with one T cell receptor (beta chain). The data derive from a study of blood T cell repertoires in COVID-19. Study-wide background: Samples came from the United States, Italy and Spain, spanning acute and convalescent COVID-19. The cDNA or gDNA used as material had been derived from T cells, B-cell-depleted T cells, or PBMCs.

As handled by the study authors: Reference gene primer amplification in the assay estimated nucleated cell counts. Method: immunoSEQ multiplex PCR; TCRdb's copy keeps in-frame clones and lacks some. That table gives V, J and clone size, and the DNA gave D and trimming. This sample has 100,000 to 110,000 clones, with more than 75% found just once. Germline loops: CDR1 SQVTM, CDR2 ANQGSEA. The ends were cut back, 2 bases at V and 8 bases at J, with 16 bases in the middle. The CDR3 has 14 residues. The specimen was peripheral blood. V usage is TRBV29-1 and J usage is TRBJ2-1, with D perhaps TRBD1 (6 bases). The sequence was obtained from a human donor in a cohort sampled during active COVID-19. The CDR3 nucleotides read TGCAGCGTTGAAAACAGGGTGGTGGTCGATGAGCAGTTCTTC. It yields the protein CSVENRVVVDEQFF.